Detailed here is one T cell receptor beta chain. Its antigen is as yet unknown. Sequencing used immunoSEQ multiplex PCR; TCRdb keeps in-frame clones, though not all of them. The sample has about 170,000 clones, 87% seen once; the top ten hold over 1%. These data belong to a study of T cell responses to AZD1222 COVID-19 vaccine. Study results and limitations: Unmutated variant regions reportedly attract nearly half of all spike-specific TCRs. Spike-wide vaccine-associated CD4 TCRs dominated at 160-218 and 743-854. Spike-specific TCR breadth and depth rose after two AZD1222 doses. Possibly, clonal diversity was underestimated; donors were largely white British and included more females.

CDR1 MNHNS and CDR2 SASEGT come from the germline V gene. Trimming removed 2 bases at V and 1 base at J, with 15 bases between. CDR3 length equals 17 residues. V and J are TRBV6-1 and TRBJ1-5; TRBD1 is a possible D gene (5 bases). Source: peripheral blood, taken 28 days after the second AZD1222 dose. The TCR was taken from an adult who received the AZD1222 COVID-19 vaccine. Here the CDR3 reads CASSEWRGGWSNQPQHF. CDR3 nucleotides: TGTGCCAGCAGTGAATGGAGGGGCGGGTGGAGCAATCAGCCCCAGCATTTT.